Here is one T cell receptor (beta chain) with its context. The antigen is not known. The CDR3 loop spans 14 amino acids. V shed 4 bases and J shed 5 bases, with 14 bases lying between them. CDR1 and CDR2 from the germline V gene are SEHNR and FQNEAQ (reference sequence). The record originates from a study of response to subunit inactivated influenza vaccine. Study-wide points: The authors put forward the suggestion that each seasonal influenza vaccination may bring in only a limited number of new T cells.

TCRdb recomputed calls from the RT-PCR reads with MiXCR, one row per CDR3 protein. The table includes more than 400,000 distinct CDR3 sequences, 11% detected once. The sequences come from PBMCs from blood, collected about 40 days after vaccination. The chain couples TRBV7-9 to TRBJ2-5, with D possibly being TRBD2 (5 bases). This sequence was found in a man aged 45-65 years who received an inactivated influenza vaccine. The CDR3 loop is CASSWTGYRETQYF. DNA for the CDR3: TGTGCCAGCAGCTGGACGGGATATAGGGAGACCCAGTACTTC.